Following are 6 T cell receptor beta chains from one sample sequenced in a study of vaccination and CD4 T cells after COVID-19 (dated by TCRdb to between 2020 and 2023). The antigens of these receptors remain unknown. The library was prepared using PCR. The instrument was an Illumina iSeq 100. TCR sequencing of DNA from cultured CD4+ T cells used the Oncomine TCR Beta short-read assay at the Johns Hopkins FTIC core. TCRdb took the public reads, trimmed them with fastp at Q25, ran MiXCR for clone calling and kept in-frame beta chains. Each entry is one CDR3 protein sequence, shown with its most common DNA and genes. The sample table contains about 4,800 distinct CDR3 sequences; only one count was recorded for around three quarters of them. Roughly 50% of the sample goes to the ten largest clones. This sample's treatment or condition label indicates: approximately 9-day PBMC culture with coronavirus spike peptide pools or control peptides (ViraFEST assay).

Sequencing was done on a sample of CD4+ T cells from blood, cultured in vitro. These receptors were taken from a human donor who had recovered from COVID-19.

CDR3 coding DNA: TGTGCCAGCAGTCCCCGGGCCGTCGTAGGACCCCAGCATTTT. Its translation: CASSPRAVVGPQHF. The rearrangement uses TRBV12-3 or TRBV12-4 and TRBJ1-5; D remains ambiguous. Trimming pared 5 bases from V and 10 bases from J, leaving 18 bases between. The CDR3 has 14 amino acids.

J is TRBJ1-2 and V is TRBV20-1, with 8 bases aligning to TRBD1. V gave up 3 bases and J gave up 6 bases; unmatched junction bases: 3. Germline V gene data show CDR1 as DFQATT and CDR2 as SNEGSKA (reference sequence). This CDR3 comprises 12 residues. This CDR3 reads CSARVRGHGYTF. The CDR3 DNA reads as TGCAGTGCTAGGGTCAGGGGGCATGGCTACACCTTC.

The V gene is TRBV4-1, the J gene TRBJ2-1; the match to TRBD2 covers 7 bases. The germline gives CDR1 MGHRA, CDR2 YSYEKL. The V and J ends lost 4 bases and 4 bases, in that order; junction bases with no gene match: 13. The CDR3 length is 17 residues. The CDR3 DNA reads TGCGCCAGCAGCCCTAAATATCGGGAGGCTATTTACAATGAGCAGTTCTTC. Amino acids: CASSPKYREAIYNEQFF.

The chain employs TRBV4-2 and TRBJ2-5; no firm D call. V was clipped by 4 bases and J by 2 bases, with 11 bases between them. Germline CDR1 reads LGHNA; CDR2 reads YNFKEQ. The CDR3 sequence is 14 residues long. CDR3: CASSPQQKQETQYF. The CDR3 DNA follows: TGTGCCAGCAGCCCCCAACAGAAACAAGAGACCCAGTACTTC.

The gene calls are TRBV24-1 and TRBJ2-1; TRBD2 agrees at 14 bases. There are 17 residues in the CDR3. Germline loops: CDR1 KGHDR, CDR2 SFDVKD. After removal of 2 bases from V and 8 bases from J, the junction contained 7 bases not matched to a gene. CDR3: CATSDSRLAGGRDEQFF. In DNA form, the CDR3 reads TGTGCCACCAGTGATTCTCGACTAGCGGGAGGGAGGGATGAGCAGTTCTTC.

The gene calls are TRBV10-1 and TRBJ2-3; 7 nucleotides line up with TRBD2. Germline V gene data show CDR1 as WNHNN and CDR2 as SYGVQD (reference sequence). After removal of 6 bases from V and 2 bases from J, the junction contained 8 bases not matched to a gene. The CDR3 contains 15 residues. The chain's CDR3 is CASRASGTYTDTQYF. CDR3 bases: TGCGCCAGCAGAGCAAGCGGGACTTACACAGATACGCAGTATTTT.